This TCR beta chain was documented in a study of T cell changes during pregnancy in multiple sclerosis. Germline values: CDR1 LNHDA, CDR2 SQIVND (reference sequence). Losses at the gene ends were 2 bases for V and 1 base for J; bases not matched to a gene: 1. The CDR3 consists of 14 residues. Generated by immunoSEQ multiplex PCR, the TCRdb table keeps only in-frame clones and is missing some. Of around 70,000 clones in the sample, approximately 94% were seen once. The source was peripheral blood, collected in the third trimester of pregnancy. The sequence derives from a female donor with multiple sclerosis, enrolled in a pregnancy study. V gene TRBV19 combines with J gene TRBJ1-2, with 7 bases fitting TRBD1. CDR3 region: CASSIQGGNYGYTF. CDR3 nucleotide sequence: TGTGCCAGTAGTATACAGGGGGGTAACTATGGCTACACCTTC.